The present T cell receptor (beta chain) was sequenced within a study of cytomegalovirus exposure and HLA in healthy donors. Study overall: A prior analysis found 117 million unique TCR beta sequences from 150 million to 200 million T cells. Study observations and caveats: Later work found most CMV-associated TCR beta chains apparently HLA-restricted. Researchers had no immune exposure information except CMV serostatus available.

Participants comprised healthy donors of bone marrow. The primer mix had 60 Vbeta and 13 Jbeta primers. Data came from immunoSEQ multiplex PCR; TCRdb stores just in-frame clones and leaves some out. The sample contains some 250,000 clones, 82% of which appear only once. As to this clone: Its antigen is still unknown.

Germline V gene sequence: CDR1 SEHNR, CDR2 FQNEAQ (reference sequence). The ends were cut back, 8 bases at V and 8 bases at J, with 9 bases in the middle. The CDR3 contains 11 residues. The receptor comes from a woman aged 40 to 55 in good health and CMV-seropositive. Sequenced material: PBMCs. This chain joins TRBV7-9 and TRBJ1-4; no clear D gene. DNA of the CDR3: TGTGCCAGCGGCTCTAGGGAAAAACTGTTTTTT. Its protein product is CASGSREKLFF.